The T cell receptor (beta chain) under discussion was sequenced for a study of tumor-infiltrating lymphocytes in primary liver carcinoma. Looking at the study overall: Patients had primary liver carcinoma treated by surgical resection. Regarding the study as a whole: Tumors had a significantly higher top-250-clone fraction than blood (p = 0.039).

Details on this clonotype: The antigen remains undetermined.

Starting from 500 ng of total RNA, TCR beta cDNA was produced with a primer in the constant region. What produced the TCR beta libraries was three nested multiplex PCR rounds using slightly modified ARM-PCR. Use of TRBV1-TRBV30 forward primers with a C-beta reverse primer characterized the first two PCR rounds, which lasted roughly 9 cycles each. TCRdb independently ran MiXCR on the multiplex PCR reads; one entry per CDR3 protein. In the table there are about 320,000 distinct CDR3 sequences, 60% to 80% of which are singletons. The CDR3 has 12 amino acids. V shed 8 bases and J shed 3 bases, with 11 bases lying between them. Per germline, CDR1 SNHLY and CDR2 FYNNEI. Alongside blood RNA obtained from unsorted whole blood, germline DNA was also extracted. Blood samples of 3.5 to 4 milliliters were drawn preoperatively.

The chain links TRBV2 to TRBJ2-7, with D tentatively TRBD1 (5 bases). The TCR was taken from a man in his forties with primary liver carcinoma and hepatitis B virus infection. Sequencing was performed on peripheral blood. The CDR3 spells CASGMTVYEQYF. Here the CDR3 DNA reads TGTGCCAGCGGCATGACAGTCTACGAGCAGTACTTC.